One and the same sample provided the 18 T cell receptor beta chains below, sequenced in a study of blood T cell repertoires in COVID-19. Using immunoSEQ multiplex PCR, the repertoire was profiled, and TCRdb retains in-frame clones only, with some absent. The table records around 290,000 clones, roughly nine tenths of them present only once. The sample consisted of PBMCs or T cells enriched from blood (not recorded which). Receptor source: a woman under 30 who had recovered from COVID-19.

This chain joins TRBV19 and TRBJ2-3, with D perhaps matching TRBD1 (5 bases). Germline CDR1 and CDR2: LNHDA and SQIVND (reference sequence). V was trimmed by 5 bases and J by 0 bases, leaving 12 bases between them. This CDR3 has 15 amino acids. The CDR3 protein is CASSPLGLSTDTQYF. The CDR3 bases are TGTGCCAGTAGTCCCCTGGGGCTGAGCACAGATACGCAGTATTTT.

The rearrangement joins TRBV7-2 to TRBJ2-3, with 7 bases aligning to TRBD2. CDR3 length: 14 amino acids. Unmatched junction bases numbered 7, after V lost 8 bases and J lost 2 bases. CDR1 and CDR2 (germline): SGHTA, FQGNSA. CDR3 sequence (DNA): TGTGCCAGCCGCGGGACTACCGTCACAGATACGCAGTATTTT. Protein: CASRGTTVTDTQYF.

The chain uses TRBV28 and TRBJ2-1; 12 nucleotides match TRBD1. The trim removed 7 bases at V and 6 bases at J, leaving 4 bases unmatched. CDR3 size: 14 residues. Germline V gene sequence: CDR1 MDHEN, CDR2 SYDVKM. The CDR3 DNA reads as TGTGCCAGCAACCGGGACAGGGGGCCCAATGAGCAGTTCTTC. This translates into CASNRDRGPNEQFF.

This clone was counted a single time. V is TRBV9 and J is TRBJ1-2, with a weak D call TRBD1 (6 bases). CDR3 length: 15 residues. V lost 2 bases, J lost 0 bases, and 11 bases lay in between. Germline V gene data show CDR1 as SGDLS and CDR2 as YYNGEE. The CDR3 DNA reads TGTGCCAGCAGCGTTTCGGGACACACTAACTATGGCTACACCTTC. Translation: CASSVSGHTNYGYTF.

The V and J genes are TRBV19 and TRBJ1-1; TRBD1 agrees at 8 bases. CDR1 and CDR2 (germline): LNHDA, SQIVND (reference sequence). The V gene end was trimmed by 5 bases and the J gene end by 1 base; junction bases not matched to a gene: 9. This CDR3 has 16 residues. Here the CDR3 reads CASSSSSTGGNTEAFF. The DNA for the CDR3 is TGTGCCAGTAGTTCTTCCTCCACAGGGGGGAACACTGAAGCTTTCTTT.

The chain carries TRBV7-9 and TRBJ2-7; weak D call: TRBD1 (5 bases). Germline-derived CDR1 and CDR2 are SEHNR and FQNEAQ (reference sequence). Between the trimmed V and J ends, which lost 4 bases and 2 bases, there was a span of 12 bases. The CDR3 loop spans 14 amino acids. The DNA for the CDR3 is TGTGCCAGCAGCTCCCAGACAGAACCCTACGAGCAGTACTTC. Protein product: CASSSQTEPYEQYF.

The chain joins TRBV18 to TRBJ1-4; TRBD1 matches 7 bases. This CDR3 has 17 residues. Looked up from germline, CDR1 is KGHSH and CDR2 is LQKENI. V lost 6 bases to trimming and J lost 0 bases; unmatched junction nucleotides: 10. CDR3 in amino acids: CASSDRVPSSTNEKLFF. The CDR3, as DNA: TGTGCCAGCTCCGACAGGGTCCCCTCCTCAACTAATGAAAAACTGTTTTTT.

The chain joins TRBV11-2 to TRBJ2-7; 10 bases map to TRBD1. CDR1 SGHAT and CDR2 FQNNGV come from the germline V gene. V gave up 8 bases and J gave up 5 bases; unmatched junction bases: 12. This CDR3 is built from 15 residues. The CDR3 region has the DNA TGTGCCAGCTCCGGAGGGACAGGGGATCTCGACGAGCAGTACTTC. Its translation: CASSGGTGDLDEQYF. The whole variable domain, remainder taken from reference TRBV11-2 and TRBJ2-7, is EAGVAQSPRYKIIEKRQSVAFWCNPISGHATLYWYQQILGQGPKLLIQFQNNGVVDDSQLPKDRFSAERLKGVDSTLKIQPAKLEDSAVYLCASSGGTGDLDEQYFGPGTRLTVT.

This sequence joins TRBV7-9 and TRBJ1-6, with 9 bases identical to TRBD1. With 0 bases clipped from V and 16 bases from J, the junction kept 1 base outside the gene matches. This CDR3 region has 12 residues. Germline loops: CDR1 SEHNR, CDR2 FQNEAQ (reference sequence). This chain's CDR3 is CASSLAGQGLHF. The CDR3 nucleotides are TGTGCCAGCAGCTTAGCGGGACAGGGACTCCACTTT.

J is TRBJ1-6 and V is TRBV3-1 (or the pseudogene TRBV3-2); D not certain. The CDR3 is 14 residues long. Trimming cost V 7 bases and J 5 bases, with 12 bases left between them. The germline V gene has CDR1 LGHDT and CDR2 YNNKEL (reference sequence). CDR3 residues: CASTGSVNNSPLHF. For the CDR3, the DNA is TGTGCCAGCACCGGGTCAGTTAATAATTCACCCCTCCACTTT.

The J gene is TRBJ2-5, the V gene TRBV9, with 7 bases that match TRBD2. The CDR3 sequence is 14 residues long. Trimming cost V 0 bases and J 7 bases; bases outside gene matches: 6. Germline loops: CDR1 SGDLS, CDR2 YYNGEE. The CDR3 coding sequence is TGTGCCAGCAGCGTAGGAGATAGCGGGCGGACCCAGTACTTC. Translated: CASSVGDSGRTQYF.

Written as DNA, the CDR3 is TGTGCCACCTCGGGACAGCCCTCCTACAATGAGCAGTTCTTC. Translated, it gives CATSGQPSYNEQFF. V is TRBV10-3 and J is TRBJ2-1; TRBD1 agrees at 7 bases. The length of the CDR3 is 14 residues. Germline loops: CDR1 ENHRY, CDR2 SYGVKD. Germline trimming cut 10 bases from V and 0 bases from J; bases unmatched to any gene: 6.

The chain joins TRBV3-1 (or the pseudogene TRBV3-2) to TRBJ1-5, with 7 bases identical to TRBD1. The length of the CDR3 is 15 residues. Germline values: CDR1 LGHDT, CDR2 YNNKEL (reference sequence). Trimming took 3 bases from V and 7 from J; bases not matched to a gene: 9. DNA for the CDR3: TGTGCCAGCAGCCAGTCCGGACAGGTGGGACAGCCCCAGCATTTT. Translating it yields CASSQSGQVGQPQHF.

For this clone: This sample includes further DNA sequences coding for the same CDR3. The V call is TRBV6-5, the J call TRBJ1-4, with 9 bases identical to TRBD1. V lost 6 bases and J lost 3; bases outside the gene matches: 2. Germline V gene lookup returns CDR1 MNHEY and CDR2 SVGAGI. CDR3 length: 14 amino acids. The CDR3 spells CASRDRGANEKLFF. The CDR3 DNA reads as TGTGCCAGCAGGGACAGGGGAGCTAATGAAAAACTGTTTTTT.

In its sample, this clone was seen once. This rearrangement joins TRBV18 to TRBJ1-2; 7 bases map to TRBD1. Germline CDR1 KGHSH, CDR2 LQKENI. This CDR3 has 15 residues. With V trimmed by 3 bases and J by 2 bases, 6 bases remained unmatched. CDR3 protein: CASSPGDSVNYGYTF. The CDR3, as DNA: TGTGCCAGCTCACCCGGGGACAGCGTAAACTATGGCTACACCTTC.

The rearrangement uses TRBV7-9 and TRBJ2-2, with 7 positions matching TRBD2. This CDR3 is 14 amino acids long. With V trimmed by 6 bases and J by 4 bases, 5 bases remained unmatched. Germline V gene data show CDR1 as SEHNR and CDR2 as FQNEAQ (reference sequence). Here the CDR3 DNA reads TGTGCCAGCAGGGGTCTAGCGGTCACCGGGGAGCTGTTTTTT. Encoded protein: CASRGLAVTGELFF.

This clone was detected only a few times. The V gene is TRBV19, the J gene TRBJ1-5, with a weak D call TRBD1 (6 bases). The germline CDR1 and CDR2 sequences are LNHDA and SQIVND (reference sequence). The CDR3 is 15 residues long. Trimming shortened V by 5 bases and J by 1 base, and 12 bases separated the two germline ends. For the CDR3, the DNA is TGTGCCAGTAGTGCTAGGACAGACAGCAATCAGCCCCAGCATTTT. Its translation: CASSARTDSNQPQHF. Variable domain in full (rest from reference TRBV19 and TRBJ1-5): DGGITQSPKYLFRKEGQNVTLSCEQNLNHDAMYWYRQDPGQGLRLIYYSQIVNDFQKGDIAEGYSVSREKKESFPLTVTSAQKNPTAFYLCASSARTDSNQPQHFGDGTRLSIL.

The chain recombines TRBV18 with TRBJ1-6, with 12 bases that match TRBD1. Germline loops: CDR1 KGHSH, CDR2 LQKENI. This CDR3 region has 19 residues. After removal of 4 bases from V and 0 bases from J, the junction contained 7 bases not matched to a gene. DNA of the CDR3: TGTGCCAGCTCACTAACTCCGGGACAGGGGGCCTCCTATAATTCACCCCTCCACTTT. Its translation: CASSLTPGQGASYNSPLHF.